The rows below give T cell receptor beta chains drawn from one sample of a study of CD8 T cells in Susac syndrome. TCRdb processed the immunoSEQ multiplex PCR reads anew with MiXCR; each CDR3 protein has one entry. The data show around 270,000 distinct CDR3 sequences, about 88% seen once. The sample taken for sequencing was CD8+ T cells from PBMCs. These TCRs come from a human donor with multiple sclerosis. CDR3s include the opening cysteine and the closing phenylalanine or tryptophan. The D gene is left open where the match is weak. The listing skips clone size in some rows; elsewhere it reads once, few, many or a size class.

d_gene	abundance	j_gene	v_gene	CDR3nt	CDR3aa
-	-	TRBJ1-1	TRBV25-1	TGTGCCAGCAGTCTTCAGGGAGGAGACACTGAAGCTTTCTTT	CASSLQGGDTEAFF
-	-	TRBJ1-1	TRBV11-1	TGTGCCAGCAGCTCTCCCCGTGGTGTGCGGGTGAACACTGAAGCTTTCTTT	CASSSPRGVRVNTEAFF
-	-	TRBJ2-1	TRBV12-3/TRBV12-4	TGTGCCAGCAGTTTAACAAGTGTGGCTGGGCAGTTCTTC	CASSLTSVAGQFF
-	-	TRBJ2-7	TRBV20-1	TGCAGTGCTATCCGTAAGGGGCGAACCCTCTCCTACGAGCAGTACTTC	CSAIRKGRTLSYEQYF
-	once	TRBJ1-2	TRBV2	TGTGCCAGCAGTATGTCGGGGGGGAACTATGGCTACACCTTC	CASSMSGGNYGYTF
TRBD1	few	TRBJ2-7	TRBV29-1	TGCAGCGTCGGACAGGGAATCTACGAGCAGTACTTC	CSVGQGIYEQYF
-	-	TRBJ1-4	TRBV12-3/TRBV12-4	TGTGCCAGCACCCCCGGGAACTATGAAAAACTGTTTTTT	CASTPGNYEKLFF
-	-	TRBJ2-7	TRBV19	TGTGCCAGTAGTCACGGACACGCCTACGAGCAGTACTTC	CASSHGHAYEQYF
-	few	TRBJ2-1	TRBV30	TGTGCCTGGAGTGTTGGAAATGAGCAGTTCTTC	CAWSVGNEQFF
-	-	TRBJ2-1	TRBV4-3	TGCGCCAGCAGCCAAGTAATCAGGGCTGACAATGAGCAGTTCTTC	CASSQVIRADNEQFF
TRBD2	once	TRBJ2-5	TRBV10-3	TGTGCCATCAGTGTTCGGGGAGGGTTTCCGTACCAAGAGACCCAGTACTTC	CAISVRGGFPYQETQYF
-	-	TRBJ1-5	TRBV4-3	TGCGCCAGCAGCCAATATCGTAGCAATCAGCCCCAGCATTTT	CASSQYRSNQPQHF
-	-	TRBJ1-1	TRBV27	TGTGCCAGCAGTTTATCGTGGCAAGACTACGAAGCTTTCTTT	CASSLSWQDYEAFF
-	-	TRBJ2-7	TRBV3-1	TGTGCCAGCAGCCAATTGGGAGGAGGTACGATGGAGCAGTACTTC	CASSQLGGGTMEQYF
-	-	TRBJ2-7	TRBV7-9	TGTGCCAGCACACCAGGGCAATTGTACGAGCAGTACTTC	CASTPGQLYEQYF
-	-	TRBJ1-4	TRBV5-6	TGTGCCAGCAGCTTGGTCTGGGACGGAAATGAAAAACTGTTTTTT	CASSLVWDGNEKLFF
-	-	TRBJ2-2	TRBV28	TGTGCCAGCGAAGTATATAACGGGGAGCTGTTTTTT	CASEVYNGELFF
TRBD2	once	TRBJ2-1	TRBV27	TGTGCCAGCAGCTTAGGAGGACTAGCGGTTACCTACAATGAGCAGTTCTTC	CASSLGGLAVTYNEQFF
TRBD1	-	TRBJ2-7	TRBV28	TGTGCCAGCAGTTTTATTTACCAGGGGGCCTACGAGCAGTACTTC	CASSFIYQGAYEQYF
TRBD1	-	TRBJ1-2	TRBV28	TGTGCCAGCAAGGCGACAGGGTTTTATGGCTACACCTTC	CASKATGFYGYTF
-	-	TRBJ2-7	TRBV7-2	TGTGCCAGCACCCCCTTTCAGGGGCACTACGAGCAGTACTTC	CASTPFQGHYEQYF
-	-	TRBJ1-5	TRBV7-8	TGTGCCAGCAGCCTCAGCCTCGGTGAGGGGGGCGGTCAGCCCCAGCATTTT	CASSLSLGEGGGQPQHF
-	-	TRBJ2-1	TRBV7-2	TGTGCCAGCAGCCCGGACCCGGGCAGTTACAATGAGCAGTTCTTC	CASSPDPGSYNEQFF
-	-	TRBJ2-2	TRBV6-5	TGTGCCAGTCAAGATATAGAGCACGGGGAGCTGTTTTTT	CASQDIEHGELFF
-	-	TRBJ2-5	TRBV11-2	TGTGCCAGCAGCTTATGGGCCAGCGAAGAGACCCAGTACTTC	CASSLWASEETQYF
TRBD1	-	TRBJ2-7	TRBV28	TGTGCCAGCAGTTTACCTACAGGGGCTCCATCCGAGCAGTACTTC	CASSLPTGAPSEQYF
-	few	TRBJ2-3	TRBV4-1	TGCGCCAGCAGCCTAGACCCAAGGGGAACAGATACGCAGTATTTT	CASSLDPRGTDTQYF
TRBD1	once	TRBJ2-5	TRBV19	TGTGCCAGTAGTGCCCGGACAGGGGGCCCCATGTACTTC	CASSARTGGPMYF
TRBD1	once	TRBJ2-7	TRBV27	TGTGCCAGCAGCGCCGGGACAGGTTTCTACGAGCAGTACTTC	CASSAGTGFYEQYF
-	once	TRBJ1-1	TRBV29-1	TGCAGCGTTGAAAAGGGGACGAACACTGAAGCTTTCTTT	CSVEKGTNTEAFF
-	-	TRBJ1-5	TRBV14	TGTGCCAGCAGCCAAGATCCAGGGGCTCAGCCCCAGCATTTT	CASSQDPGAQPQHF
-	-	TRBJ2-3	TRBV20-1	TGCAGTGCTAGAGATCCGGAGGGCCTATTCACAGATACGCAGTATTTT	CSARDPEGLFTDTQYF
TRBD2	-	TRBJ2-3	TRBV19	TGTGCCAGTAGTATCATAACGGCGCGGGGGAGCACAGATACGCAGTATTTT	CASSIITARGSTDTQYF
TRBD1	-	TRBJ1-2	TRBV15	TGTGCCACCAGCCCCCGAACAGGGGGGGATGGCTACACCTTC	CATSPRTGGDGYTF
-	-	TRBJ1-2	TRBV6-4	TGTGCCAGCAGTGACCCAGACTATGGCTACACCTTC	CASSDPDYGYTF
-	-	TRBJ2-3	TRBV12-3/TRBV12-4	TGTGCCAGCAGTTTCCTTACCACAGATACGCAGTATTTT	CASSFLTTDTQYF
TRBD1	few	TRBJ1-2	TRBV7-2	TGTGCCAGCAGGGAGGACAGGGTCTATGGCTACACCTTC	CASREDRVYGYTF
-	-	TRBJ2-7	TRBV30	TGTGCCTGGAGTGTCCAGAGGGGGGTCCACGAGCAGTACTTC	CAWSVQRGVHEQYF
-	few	TRBJ2-2	TRBV2	TGTGCCAGCTCGCCAGGGGTAGGGGAGCTGTTTTTT	CASSPGVGELFF
-	-	TRBJ2-3	TRBV29-1	TGCAGCGTTGAAGAACAGTTTTTATCAGATACGCAGTATTTT	CSVEEQFLSDTQYF
TRBD2	-	TRBJ2-1	TRBV4-3	TGCGCCAGCAGCCAAGATGGGCGCGGGAGTTCCTACAATGAGCAGTTCTTC	CASSQDGRGSSYNEQFF
-	few	TRBJ2-7	TRBV7-2	TGTGCCAGCAGCTTGGGTTTCTCCGGGACTTCTTTATACTACGAGCAGTACTTC	CASSLGFSGTSLYYEQYF
TRBD2	-	TRBJ2-2	TRBV7-3	TGTGCCAGCAGCTCAACTAGCGGCCTCACCGGGGAGCTGTTTTTT	CASSSTSGLTGELFF
-	-	TRBJ2-5	TRBV20-1	TGCAGTGCTAGAGATGTTCTAGTCGTGGACCAAGAGACCCAGTACTTC	CSARDVLVVDQETQYF
-	-	TRBJ2-7	TRBV7-2	TGTGCCAGCAGCCCCAGTTTGACGCTCTCCTACGAGCAGTACTTC	CASSPSLTLSYEQYF
TRBD1	-	TRBJ2-7	TRBV11-1	TGTGCCAGCAGCCCTCTGGAGGGGACAGGGTACTCCGAGCAGTACTTC	CASSPLEGTGYSEQYF
TRBD2	-	TRBJ2-3	TRBV20-1	TGCAGTGCTAGAGATAGCGGGCGGGAGAGCACAGATACGCAGTATTTT	CSARDSGRESTDTQYF
-	once	TRBJ2-7	TRBV12-3/TRBV12-4	TGTGCCAGCAGTCCAGTCTCGCCTTACGAGCAGTACTTC	CASSPVSPYEQYF
-	-	TRBJ2-3	TRBV3-1	TGTGCCAGCAGCCAAGACCTAGGGATGGGCACAGATACGCAGTATTTT	CASSQDLGMGTDTQYF
TRBD1	-	TRBJ1-1	TRBV30	TGTGCCTGGGGGGACAGGGGGCTTTGGAACACTGAAGCTTTCTTT	CAWGDRGLWNTEAFF
-	-	TRBJ1-5	TRBV6-2/TRBV6-3	TGTGCCAGCAGTGGGTGGTCAAGCAATCAGCCCCAGCATTTT	CASSGWSSNQPQHF
TRBD1	-	TRBJ1-6	TRBV4-3	TGCGCCAGCAGCCGGGACAGGGGATTTTATAATTCACCCCTCCACTTT	CASSRDRGFYNSPLHF
TRBD1	-	TRBJ2-2	TRBV14	TGTGCCAGCAGCCAAGACTACCAGGGGGCAACAACCCCGCGGGAGCTGTTTTTT	CASSQDYQGATTPRELFF
TRBD1	once	TRBJ1-6	TRBV20-1	TGCAGTGCCCTAGCAGACAGGGGTTCTTCACCCCTCCACTTT	CSALADRGSSPLHF
-	-	TRBJ2-7	TRBV7-2	TGTGCCAGCAGCTCTAGGACAATACCCTACGAGCAGTACTTC	CASSSRTIPYEQYF
-	-	TRBJ2-1	TRBV12-5	TGTGCTAGTGCCACGGCTGACGGGGGCTGGAATGAGCAGTTCTTC	CASATADGGWNEQFF